This T cell receptor beta chain was captured in a study of T cell responses to AZD1222 COVID-19 vaccine. The wider study: Timing groups of about 4 and about 12 weeks for second doses were pooled. General observations from the study: Among the donors, most were white British and more were female, and clonal diversity was possibly underestimated. Repertoire samples came only from after the peak T cell response.

Produced via immunoSEQ multiplex PCR; TCRdb's table is partial and in-frame only. The data show more than 50,000 clones, roughly 82% seen once. This clone was seen once. What it recognizes is unknown. Trimming removed 1 base from V and 3 bases from J, with 6 bases in between. Germline V gives CDR1 SGHTA, CDR2 FQGTGA. This CDR3 has 13 amino acids. This sample comprised peripheral blood, obtained on day 0 of AZD1222 vaccination. This chain links TRBV7-3 with TRBJ1-1, with D unresolved. The receptor was derived from an adult in good health. The CDR3 loop reads CASSLMMDTEAFF. The CDR3 DNA is TGTGCCAGCAGCTTAATGATGGACACTGAAGCTTTCTTT.